This TCR beta chain was sequenced in a study of OX40 agonist ivuxolimab in advanced cancers. Across the study: Patients' therapy was ivuxolimab, an antibody that acts as an agonist of OX40 (CD134). Study results and caveats: Low normalized clonal expansion also occurred in some nonresponding patients.

The repertoire was sequenced with immunoSEQ multiplex PCR; TCRdb's copy has only in-frame clones and lacks some. The data show about 75,000 clones, with 90% seen just once and around 0.39% held by the top ten. The germline gives CDR1 GTSNPN, CDR2 SVGIG (reference sequence). The germline V and J ends were trimmed by 1 base and 0 bases, with 10 bases remaining between them. The CDR3 spans 14 residues. Only one count was recorded for this clone. Its antigen is not known. This clonotype was sampled from an adult with an advanced solid tumor such as melanoma, head and neck, liver or kidney cancer. This chain links TRBV30 with TRBJ2-7; D possibly corresponds to TRBD2 (6 bases). The source was CD4+ or CD8+ T cells sorted from blood, collected in a trial of the OX40 agonist ivuxolimab. The CDR3 nucleotides read TGTGCCTGGAGTGCCGGGGGAAGCTCCTACGAGCAGTACTTC. Translating gives CAWSAGGSSYEQYF.